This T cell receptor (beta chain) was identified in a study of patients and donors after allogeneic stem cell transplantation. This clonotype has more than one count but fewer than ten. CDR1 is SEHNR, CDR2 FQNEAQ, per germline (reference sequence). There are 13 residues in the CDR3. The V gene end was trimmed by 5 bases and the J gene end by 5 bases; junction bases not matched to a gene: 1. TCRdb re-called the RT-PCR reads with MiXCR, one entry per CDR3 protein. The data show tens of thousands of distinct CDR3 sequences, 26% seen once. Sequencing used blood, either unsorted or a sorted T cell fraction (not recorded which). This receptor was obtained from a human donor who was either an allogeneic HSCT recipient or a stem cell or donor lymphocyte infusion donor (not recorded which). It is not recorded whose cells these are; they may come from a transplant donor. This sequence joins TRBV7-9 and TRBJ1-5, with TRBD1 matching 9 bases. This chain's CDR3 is CASSRDRDQPQHF. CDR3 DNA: TGTGCCAGCAGCCGGGACAGGGATCAGCCCCAGCATTTT.